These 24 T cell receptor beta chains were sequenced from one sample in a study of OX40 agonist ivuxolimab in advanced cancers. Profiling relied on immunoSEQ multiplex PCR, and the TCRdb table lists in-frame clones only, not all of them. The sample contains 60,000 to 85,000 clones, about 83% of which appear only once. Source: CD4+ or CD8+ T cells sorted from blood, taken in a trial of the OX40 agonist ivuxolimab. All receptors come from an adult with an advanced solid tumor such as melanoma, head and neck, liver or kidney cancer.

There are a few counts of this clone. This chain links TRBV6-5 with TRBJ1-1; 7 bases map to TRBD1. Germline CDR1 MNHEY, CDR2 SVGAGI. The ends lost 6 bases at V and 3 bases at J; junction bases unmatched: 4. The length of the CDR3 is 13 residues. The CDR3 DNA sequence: TGTGCCAGCAGGGGGGACAGCCACACTGAAGCTTTCTTT. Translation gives CASRGDSHTEAFF.

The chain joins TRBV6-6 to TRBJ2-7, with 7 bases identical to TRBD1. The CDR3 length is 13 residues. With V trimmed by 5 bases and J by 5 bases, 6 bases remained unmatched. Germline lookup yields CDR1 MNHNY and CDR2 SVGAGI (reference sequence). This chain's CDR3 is CASSNADRNEQYF. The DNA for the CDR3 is TGTGCCAGCAGTAACGCGGACAGGAACGAGCAGTACTTC.

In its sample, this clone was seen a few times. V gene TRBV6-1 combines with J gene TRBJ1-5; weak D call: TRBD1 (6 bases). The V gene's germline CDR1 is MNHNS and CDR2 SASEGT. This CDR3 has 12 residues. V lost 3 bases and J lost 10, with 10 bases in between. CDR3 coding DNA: TGTGCCAGCAGTGATGGCAGGGGACCCCAGCATTTT. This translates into CASSDGRGPQHF.

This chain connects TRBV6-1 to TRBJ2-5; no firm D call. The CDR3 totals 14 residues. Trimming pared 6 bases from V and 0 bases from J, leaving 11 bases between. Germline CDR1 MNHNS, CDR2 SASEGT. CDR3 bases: TGTGCCAGCAGCTCTTTCCCCTACCAAGAGACCCAGTACTTC. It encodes CASSSFPYQETQYF.

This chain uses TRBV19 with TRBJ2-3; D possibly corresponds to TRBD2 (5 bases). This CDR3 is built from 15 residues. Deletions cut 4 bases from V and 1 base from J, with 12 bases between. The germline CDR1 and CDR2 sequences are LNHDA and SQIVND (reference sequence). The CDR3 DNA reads TGTGCCAGTAGTACCCAGGCGCGGGGCACAGATACGCAGTATTTT. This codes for CASSTQARGTDTQYF.

This CDR3 is CASSQGEYGYTF. The CDR3 bases are TGCGCCAGCAGTCAGGGGGAATATGGCTACACCTTC. The rearrangement joins TRBV10-1 to TRBJ1-2, with 7 positions matching TRBD1. Germline CDR1 WNHNN, CDR2 SYGVQD (reference sequence). This CDR3 comprises 12 residues. V lost 5 bases and J lost 5; bases outside the gene matches: 2.

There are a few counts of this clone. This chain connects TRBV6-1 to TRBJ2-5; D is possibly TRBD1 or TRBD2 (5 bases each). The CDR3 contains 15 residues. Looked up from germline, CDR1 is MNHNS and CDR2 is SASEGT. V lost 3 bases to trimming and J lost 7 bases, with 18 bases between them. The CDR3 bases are TGTGCCAGCAGTGAGGGACGGTCGTCCTCGGGGACCCAGTACTTC. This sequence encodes CASSEGRSSSGTQYF.

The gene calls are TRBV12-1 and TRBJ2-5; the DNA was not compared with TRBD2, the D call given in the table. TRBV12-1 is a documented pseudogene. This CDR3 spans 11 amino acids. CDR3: CASSFVETQYF. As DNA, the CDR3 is TGTGCCAGCAGCTTCGTAGAGACCCAGTACTTC.

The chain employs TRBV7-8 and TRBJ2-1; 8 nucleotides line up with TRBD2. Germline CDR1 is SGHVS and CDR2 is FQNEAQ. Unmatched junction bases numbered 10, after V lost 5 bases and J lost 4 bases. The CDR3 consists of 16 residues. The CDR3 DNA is TGTGCCAGCAGCCCGTATCGGGCGGGGGGATACAATGAGCAGTTCTTC. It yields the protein CASSPYRAGGYNEQFF. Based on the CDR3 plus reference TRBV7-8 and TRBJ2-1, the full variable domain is GAGVSQSPRYKVAKRGQDVALRCDPISGHVSLFWYQQALGQGPEFLTYFQNEAQLDKSGLPSDRFFAERPEGSVSTLKIQRTQQEDSAVYLCASSPYRAGGYNEQFFGPGTRLTVL.

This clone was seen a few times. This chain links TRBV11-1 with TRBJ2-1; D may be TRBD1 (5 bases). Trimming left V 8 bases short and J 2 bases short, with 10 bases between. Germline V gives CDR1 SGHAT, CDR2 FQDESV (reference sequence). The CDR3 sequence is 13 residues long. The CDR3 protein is CASSVGPYNEQFF. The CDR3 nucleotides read TGTGCCAGCTCCGTGGGGCCCTACAATGAGCAGTTCTTC.

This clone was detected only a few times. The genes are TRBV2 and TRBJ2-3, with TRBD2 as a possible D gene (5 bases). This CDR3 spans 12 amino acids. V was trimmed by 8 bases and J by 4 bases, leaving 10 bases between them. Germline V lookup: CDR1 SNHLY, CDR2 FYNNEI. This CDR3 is CASLEVADTQYF. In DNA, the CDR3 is TGTGCCAGCCTGGAGGTTGCAGATACGCAGTATTTT.

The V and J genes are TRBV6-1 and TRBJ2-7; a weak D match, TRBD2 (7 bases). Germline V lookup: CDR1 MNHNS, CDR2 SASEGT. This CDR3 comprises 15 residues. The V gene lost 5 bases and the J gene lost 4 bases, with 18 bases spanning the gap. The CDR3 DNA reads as TGTGCCAGCAGTTCCGCCTCGGGGGGCAGTTACGAGCAGTACTTC. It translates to CASSSASGGSYEQYF.

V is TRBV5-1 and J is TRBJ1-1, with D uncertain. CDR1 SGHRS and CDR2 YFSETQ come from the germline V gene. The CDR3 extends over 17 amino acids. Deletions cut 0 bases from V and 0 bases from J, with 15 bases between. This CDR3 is CASSLGFGEGMNTEAFF. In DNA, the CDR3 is TGCGCCAGCAGCTTGGGGTTTGGTGAGGGCATGAACACTGAAGCTTTCTTT.

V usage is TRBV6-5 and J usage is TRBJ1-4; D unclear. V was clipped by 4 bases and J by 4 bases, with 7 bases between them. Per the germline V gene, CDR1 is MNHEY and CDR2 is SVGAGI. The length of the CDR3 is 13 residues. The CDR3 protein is CASSFMRNEKLFF. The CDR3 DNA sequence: TGTGCCAGCAGTTTTATGCGTAATGAAAAACTGTTTTTT.

The CDR3 region has the DNA TGTGCCAGCAGCTTGCAGGGGGGAACTGCCAAAAACATTCAGTACTTC. Its translation is CASSLQGGTAKNIQYF. The chain carries TRBV5-4 and TRBJ2-4; D may be TRBD1 (7 bases). Germline V CDR1 and CDR2: SGHNT, YYREEE (reference sequence). CDR3 length: 16 residues. Trimming shortened V by 1 base and J by 1 base, and 12 bases separated the two germline ends.

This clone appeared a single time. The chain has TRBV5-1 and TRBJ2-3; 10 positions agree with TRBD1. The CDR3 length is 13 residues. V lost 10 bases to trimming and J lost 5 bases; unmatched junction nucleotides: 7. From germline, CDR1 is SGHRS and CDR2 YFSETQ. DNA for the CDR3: TGCGCCGGCACGACAGGGGGCGGAGATACGCAGTATTTT. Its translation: CAGTTGGGDTQYF.

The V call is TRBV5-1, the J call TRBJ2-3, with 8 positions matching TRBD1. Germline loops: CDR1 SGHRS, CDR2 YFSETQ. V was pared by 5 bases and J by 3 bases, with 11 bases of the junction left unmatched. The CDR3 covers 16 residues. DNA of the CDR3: TGCGCCAGCAGTGATTACCAGGGGGCGCAAACAGATACGCAGTATTTT. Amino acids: CASSDYQGAQTDTQYF.

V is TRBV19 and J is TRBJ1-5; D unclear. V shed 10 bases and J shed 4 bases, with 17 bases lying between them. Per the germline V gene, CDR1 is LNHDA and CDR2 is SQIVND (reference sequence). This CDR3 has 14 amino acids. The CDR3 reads CATGSHGVNQPQHF. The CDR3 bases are TGTGCCACCGGGTCCCACGGGGTGAATCAGCCCCAGCATTTT.

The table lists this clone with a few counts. CDR3 bases: TGCGCCAGCAGCCAGACATATCACCAGCCCCAGCATTTT. Protein: CASSQTYHQPQHF. The chain links TRBV4-1 to TRBJ1-5; no firm D call. V was trimmed by 3 bases and J by 7 bases, leaving 10 bases between them. Germline CDR1 MGHRA, CDR2 YSYEKL. The CDR3 runs to 13 residues.

CDR3 amino acids: CASSFGQLDQPQHF. The CDR3 DNA sequence: TGTGCCAGCAGTTTCGGACAGTTGGATCAGCCCCAGCATTTT. The chain is built from TRBV28 and TRBJ1-5, with D perhaps matching TRBD1 (6 bases). The CDR3 is made up of 14 amino acids. The germline V and J ends were trimmed by 3 bases and 5 bases, with 11 bases remaining between them. Germline CDR1 MDHEN, CDR2 SYDVKM. The full variable domain, in which reference TRBV28 and TRBJ1-5 provide the parts outside the CDR3, is DVKVTQSSRYLVKRTGEKVFLECVQDMDHENMFWYRQDPGLGLRLIYFSYDVKMKEKGDIPEGYSVSREKKERFSLILESASTNQTSMYLCASSFGQLDQPQHFGDGTRLSIL.

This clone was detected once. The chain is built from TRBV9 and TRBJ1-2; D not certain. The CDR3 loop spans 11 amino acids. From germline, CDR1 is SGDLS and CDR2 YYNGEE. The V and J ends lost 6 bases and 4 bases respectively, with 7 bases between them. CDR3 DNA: TGTGCCAGCACGAAGGGCTATGGCTACACCTTC. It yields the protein CASTKGYGYTF.

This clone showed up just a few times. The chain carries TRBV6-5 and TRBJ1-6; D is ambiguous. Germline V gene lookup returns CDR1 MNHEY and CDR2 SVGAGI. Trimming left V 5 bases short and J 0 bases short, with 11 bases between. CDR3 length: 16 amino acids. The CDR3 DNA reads TGTGCCAGCAGTCACTTACAGAGCTCCTATAATTCACCCCTCCACTTT. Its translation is CASSHLQSSYNSPLHF.

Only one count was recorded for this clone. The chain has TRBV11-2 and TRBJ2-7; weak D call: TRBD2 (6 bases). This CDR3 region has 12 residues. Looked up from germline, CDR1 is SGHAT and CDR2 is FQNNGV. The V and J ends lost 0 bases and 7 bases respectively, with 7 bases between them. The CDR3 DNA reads TGTGCCAGCAGCTTAGAAGGGAGGGAGCAGTACTTC. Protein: CASSLEGREQYF.

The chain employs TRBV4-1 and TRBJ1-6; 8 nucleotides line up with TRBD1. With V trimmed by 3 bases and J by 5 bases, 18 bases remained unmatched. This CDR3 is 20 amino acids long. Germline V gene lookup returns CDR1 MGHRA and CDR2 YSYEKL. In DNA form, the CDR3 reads TGCGCCAGCAGCCAGTTCCCCTTCGGCCGGACAGGGTTCAATAATTCACCCCTCCACTTT. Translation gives CASSQFPFGRTGFNNSPLHF.